The 24 T cell receptor beta chains presented below share a single source sample, sequenced in a study of T cell responses to AZD1222 COVID-19 vaccine. Measured with immunoSEQ multiplex PCR; TCRdb has only the in-frame clones, and not every one. The sample lists 95,000 to 150,000 clones, approximately 85% seen once, with almost 4.5% in the top ten. Sequenced here: peripheral blood, sampled 28 days after the second AZD1222 dose. Source of these receptors: an adult who received the AZD1222 COVID-19 vaccine.

The rearrangement links TRBV5-1 to TRBJ2-7; a weak D match, TRBD1 (6 bases). Trimming took off 0 bases at V and 6 bases at J, with 13 bases between the two ends. CDR3 length: 14 residues. Germline V CDR1 and CDR2: SGHRS, YFSETQ. The CDR3: CASSLGQVRSEQYF. CDR3 nucleotide sequence: TGCGCCAGCAGCTTGGGACAGGTTAGGTCCGAGCAGTACTTC.

This clone was seen only once. One junction end disagrees with the germline gene, perhaps due to a read error. V gene TRBV30 combines with J gene TRBJ2-5; 9 bases match TRBD2. The CDR3 covers 16 residues. The V gene's germline CDR1 is GTSNPN and CDR2 SVGIG (reference sequence). The CDR3 is CAWRVRGGGAKETQYF. The CDR3 DNA reads TGTGCCTGGCGTGTGCGGGGCGGGGGGGCCAAAGAGACCCAGTACTTC.

This clone was detected only once. The genes are TRBV5-1 and TRBJ1-6, with 11 bases fitting TRBD1. CDR1 and CDR2 (germline): SGHRS, YFSETQ. The CDR3 runs 15 residues. The trim removed 4 bases at V and 9 bases at J, leaving 6 bases unmatched. CDR3 nucleotide sequence: TGCGCCAGCAGCGGTCGGACAGGGGGCCGTTCACCCCTCCACTTT. It is translated as CASSGRTGGRSPLHF.

The V gene is TRBV6-6, the J gene TRBJ2-5, with 10 bases fitting TRBD2. The junction had 4 bases not matched to a gene; V was cut back by 2 bases and J by 4 bases. The CDR3 is 15 amino acids. Germline CDR1 MNHNY, CDR2 SVGAGI (reference sequence). CDR3 loop: CASSYTRTSGETQYF. The CDR3, as DNA: TGTGCCAGCAGTTACACACGGACTAGCGGAGAGACCCAGTACTTC.

This chain uses TRBV5-6 with TRBJ1-3; D is unresolved. The CDR3 totals 19 residues. The V and J ends lost 0 bases and 0 bases respectively, with 19 bases between them. CDR1 is SGHDT and CDR2 is YYEEEE in the germline V gene. CDR3 coding DNA: TGTGCCAGCAGCTTGGTTCTGGGTGACGGATTTCTCTCTGGAAACACCATATATTTT. Residues: CASSLVLGDGFLSGNTIYF.

The DNA of the CDR3 is TGTGCCAGCAGCTCCCGATCGGACGGTTACGAGCAGTACTTC. It translates to CASSSRSDGYEQYF. V usage is TRBV7-2 and J usage is TRBJ2-7; D unresolved. CDR1 is SGHTA and CDR2 is FQGNSA in the germline V gene. V shed 4 bases and J shed 4 bases, with 14 bases lying between them. The CDR3 is 14 amino acids.

The V call is TRBV19, the J call TRBJ1-2; 7 nucleotides match TRBD1. The CDR3 is made up of 13 amino acids. V shed 5 bases, J shed 2 bases, and the junction held 2 bases outside the gene matches. Germline lookup yields CDR1 LNHDA and CDR2 SQIVND (reference sequence). The CDR3 protein is CASSGDSNYGYTF. DNA for the CDR3: TGTGCCAGTAGTGGGGACAGCAACTATGGCTACACCTTC.

The chain employs TRBV7-3 and TRBJ2-3; 7 bases match TRBD2. CDR3 size: 16 residues. V shed 2 bases and J 4 bases; nucleotides not matched to a gene: 9. Germline V lookup: CDR1 SGHTA, CDR2 FQGTGA. DNA of the CDR3: TGTGCCAGCAGCTTAGTAATTTCGGGGGGATCAGATACGCAGTATTTT. Translation gives CASSLVISGGSDTQYF.

The genes are TRBV5-6 and TRBJ1-4, with D unclear. This CDR3 is built from 16 residues. Germline V gene sequence: CDR1 SGHDT, CDR2 YYEEEE. V gave up 1 base and J gave up 8 bases, with 18 bases separating them. This CDR3 is CASSLRYGVWGEKLFF. The CDR3 bases are TGTGCCAGCAGCTTGAGATACGGGGTATGGGGAGAAAAACTGTTTTTT.

V is TRBV10-1 and J is TRBJ2-3; D perhaps matches TRBD2 (6 bases). Trimming pared 2 bases from V and 4 bases from J, leaving 16 bases between. Germline CDR1 and CDR2: WNHNN and SYGVQD (reference sequence). The CDR3 extends over 16 amino acids. Written as DNA, the CDR3 is TGCGCCAGCAGTGAGAGGTGGGACGGGGGAGCAGATACGCAGTATTTT. Translating gives CASSERWDGGADTQYF.

The DNA for the CDR3 is TGTGCCAGCAGCTTAACTAAGAGCGGGGGCTACGAGCAGTACTTC. Translation gives CASSLTKSGGYEQYF. The genes are TRBV7-2 and TRBJ2-7; 8 nucleotides align to TRBD2. Germline V lookup: CDR1 SGHTA, CDR2 FQGNSA. The CDR3 has 15 amino acids. The ends lost 2 bases at V and 3 bases at J; junction bases unmatched: 6.

This clone was recorded once. The chain combines TRBV5-1 with TRBJ2-2, with D possibly TRBD1 on 6 matching bases. Germline V gene sequence: CDR1 SGHRS, CDR2 YFSETQ. This CDR3 spans 16 amino acids. Trimming left V 4 bases short and J 2 bases short, with 15 bases between. The chain's CDR3 is CASSPRDNGNTGELFF. The CDR3 DNA reads as TGCGCCAGCAGCCCCAGGGACAACGGAAACACCGGGGAGCTGTTTTTT.

The chain has TRBV5-4 and TRBJ1-2; D not certain. Trimming cost V 1 base and J 2 bases, with 6 bases left between them. The germline CDR1 and CDR2 sequences are SGHNT and YYREEE (reference sequence). CDR3 length: 13 residues. CDR3: CASSLMGNYGYTF. The DNA of the CDR3 is TGTGCCAGCAGCTTGATGGGGAACTATGGCTACACCTTC.

The V gene is TRBV5-1, the J gene TRBJ2-3; D is possibly TRBD1 or TRBD2 (5 bases each). V lost 0 bases and J lost 0, with 8 bases in between. This CDR3 has 15 amino acids. CDR1 SGHRS and CDR2 YFSETQ come from the germline V gene. CDR3 loop: CASSLVGDSTDTQYF. The CDR3 coding sequence is TGCGCCAGCAGCTTGGTGGGGGACAGCACAGATACGCAGTATTTT.

The chain employs TRBV28 and TRBJ2-7; tentative D call: TRBD2 (7 bases). Trimming shortened V by 4 bases and J by 5 bases, and 15 bases separated the two germline ends. CDR1 is MDHEN, CDR2 SYDVKM, per germline. The CDR3 length is 14 residues. CDR3 nucleotides: TGTGCCAGCAGTTCATTCAGGGGAGGGAACGAGCAGTACTTC. Protein: CASSSFRGGNEQYF. The entire variable domain, with the rest obtained from reference TRBV28 and TRBJ2-7, is as follows: DVKVTQSSRYLVKRTGEKVFLECVQDMDHENMFWYRQDPGLGLRLIYFSYDVKMKEKGDIPEGYSVSREKKERFSLILESASTNQTSMYLCASSSFRGGNEQYFGPGTRLTVT.

The chain couples TRBV5-6 to TRBJ2-1, with 13 bases matching TRBD2. CDR1 and CDR2 from the germline V gene are SGHDT and YYEEEE. The CDR3 has 18 amino acids. The V and J ends lost 3 bases and 4 bases, in that order; junction bases with no gene match: 10. The CDR3 spells CASSSTSGGASVYNEQFF. CDR3 DNA sequence: TGTGCCAGCAGCTCAACTAGCGGGGGGGCGTCAGTTTACAATGAGCAGTTCTTC.

The genes are TRBV5-1 and TRBJ2-7; 8 bases match TRBD1. V shed 2 bases, J shed 3 bases, and the junction held 4 bases outside the gene matches. The V gene's germline CDR1 is SGHRS and CDR2 YFSETQ. There are 14 residues in the CDR3. CDR3 nucleotide sequence: TGCGCCAGCAGCTTAGGCGACAGGGGCTACGAGCAGTACTTC. Its translation: CASSLGDRGYEQYF.

This chain links TRBV4-2 with TRBJ1-5, with D possibly being TRBD1 (6 bases). The CDR3 is 16 amino acids. Germline CDR1 LGHNA, CDR2 YNFKEQ. The germline V and J ends were trimmed by 0 bases and 6 bases, with 15 bases remaining between them. The CDR3 DNA sequence: TGTGCCAGCAGCCAAGACGGGGGGGCGCATGGTCAGCCCCAGCATTTT. Its translation is CASSQDGGAHGQPQHF.

CDR3 nucleotides: TGCAGTGCTAGTAAAGGTCCCCGGTATAGCAATCAGCCCCAGCATTTT. This sequence encodes CSASKGPRYSNQPQHF. The J gene is TRBJ1-5, the V gene TRBV20-1; D is uncertain. Per the germline V gene, CDR1 is DFQATT and CDR2 is SNEGSKA (reference sequence). The V and J ends lost 3 bases and 0 bases respectively, with 15 bases between them. The CDR3 is 16 amino acids.

This chain links TRBV24-1 with TRBJ2-4; no firm D call. The CDR3 spans 16 residues. Per the germline V gene, CDR1 is KGHDR and CDR2 is SFDVKD. V was shortened by 1 base and J by 0 bases, with 9 bases between the two germline ends. CDR3 DNA: TGTGCCACCAGTGATTTCCCGGAGATAGCCAAAAACATTCAGTACTTC. Protein product: CATSDFPEIAKNIQYF.

The J gene is TRBJ2-3, the V gene TRBV3-1 (or the pseudogene TRBV3-2); no clear D. V was trimmed by 1 base and J by 5 bases, leaving 13 bases between them. Germline V CDR1 and CDR2: LGHDT, YNNKEL (reference sequence). This CDR3 comprises 15 residues. In DNA form, the CDR3 reads TGTGCCAGCAGCCAAGGTGCGGTGGGTGGAGATACGCAGTATTTT. It codes for CASSQGAVGGDTQYF.

The chain has TRBV3-1 (or the pseudogene TRBV3-2) and TRBJ1-4; no firm D call. Germline CDR1 LGHDT, CDR2 YNNKEL (reference sequence). V lost 0 bases and J lost 8, with 13 bases in between. This CDR3 is 15 amino acids long. The CDR3 DNA sequence: TGTGCCAGCAGCCAAGAACTAACCCTGGGCGAAAAACTGTTTTTT. Its protein is CASSQELTLGEKLFF.

The gene calls are TRBV6-5 and TRBJ1-5; D gene uncertain. Germline V CDR1 and CDR2: MNHEY, SVGAGI. Trimming took off 7 bases at V and 3 bases at J, with 10 bases between the two ends. The CDR3 loop spans 13 amino acids. CDR3 coding DNA: TGTGCCAGCAAGGGTGGGCCCAATCAGCCCCAGCATTTT. This sequence encodes CASKGGPNQPQHF.

The chain links TRBV20-1 to TRBJ1-4; D might be TRBD1 (5 bases). The germline gives CDR1 DFQATT, CDR2 SNEGSKA (reference sequence). Trimming removed 3 bases from V and 9 bases from J, with 29 bases in between. The CDR3 length is 18 residues. The CDR3 protein is CSASSAREFETSGQKLFF. The CDR3 bases are TGCAGTGCTAGTTCTGCCAGGGAGTTTGAGACGTCAGGACAAAAACTGTTTTTT.